The rows below give T cell receptor beta chains drawn from one sample of a study of cytomegalovirus exposure and HLA in healthy donors. Sequenced by immunoSEQ multiplex PCR; TCRdb stores in-frame clones only, minus some. This table holds over 85,000 clones, about 80% found once. The source material was PBMCs. Source of these receptors: a man between 25 and 39 years old in good health and CMV-seronegative. The CDR3 runs from the conserved cysteine through the conserved F or W. The D gene is left open where the match is weak.

D gene,J gene,V gene,CDR3 protein
NA,TRBJ1-5,TRBV19,CASSRITIRGNQPQHF
NA,TRBJ1-1,TRBV19,CASSIGRAAEAFF
TRBD1,TRBJ1-2,TRBV11-2,CASSPGTGRCTF
NA,TRBJ1-5,TRBV4-3,CASSQLRGTNQPQHF
TRBD2,TRBJ2-3,TRBV29-1,CIPLYLAGALDTQYF
TRBD2,TRBJ2-2,TRBV9,CASSVTSGGSTGELFF
NA,TRBJ2-1,TRBV18,CASSLNGRTLGEQFF
TRBD1,TRBJ1-4,TRBV7-8,CASSGDRGLREKLFF
NA,TRBJ2-1,TRBV4-3,CASSQDLVSSYNEQFF
NA,TRBJ2-1,TRBV2,CASGVEGAYNEQFF
TRBD2,TRBJ2-2,TRBV4-2,CASSQETSGYTGELFF
NA,TRBJ1-2,TRBV6-5,CASSYSPSLNYGYTF
TRBD1,TRBJ2-1,TRBV4-2,CASSPETGGRVNEQFF
NA,TRBJ1-5,TRBV19,CASSWGQVSNQPQHF
TRBD2,TRBJ2-5,TRBV7-3,CASSLSSGSETQYF
TRBD1,TRBJ2-5,TRBV2,CASTRYGTANQETQYF
NA,TRBJ2-1,TRBV10-3,CAISEPPARGYNEQFF
NA,TRBJ2-1,TRBV19,CASRHSGTPFYNEQFF
TRBD1,TRBJ1-4,TRBV7-9,CASSFLPGQGDEKLFF
TRBD1,TRBJ2-2,TRBV6-5,CASSWTGAPGELFF
NA,TRBJ2-3,TRBV29-1,CSVAPHRSDTQYF
TRBD2,TRBJ2-3,TRBV19,CASSISSGDLTQYF
NA,TRBJ1-4,TRBV4-1,CASSHLIRQGLFF
NA,TRBJ2-2,TRBV5-6,CASSLNQGVGELFF
NA,TRBJ1-1,TRBV11-2,CASCVTGFITEAFF
TRBD1,TRBJ1-3,TRBV23-1,CASSKYRTGKNRGNTIYF
NA,TRBJ1-5,TRBV2,CASSEAGLSNQPQHF
NA,TRBJ1-1,TRBV6-1,CASMQGRYTEAFF
TRBD1,TRBJ2-5,TRBV7-9,CASSSDRGSETQYF
TRBD1,TRBJ2-5,TRBV9,CASSLGTGVQETQYF
TRBD2,TRBJ2-1,TRBV5-6,CASSLNLRLADEQFF
TRBD2,TRBJ2-3,TRBV4-1,CASSHGGGIPDTQYF
TRBD1,TRBJ1-5,TRBV19,CASSTGQARIQPQHF
NA,TRBJ1-1,TRBV9,CASSVAPSTSRRGLDEAFF
NA,TRBJ1-6,TRBV6-1,CASSEGGMDSPLHF
NA,TRBJ2-5,TRBV29-1,CSVGQTRETQYF
NA,TRBJ2-3,TRBV7-3,CASSLTGESRGLTDTQYF
TRBD1,TRBJ1-1,TRBV6-5,CASSSSGQAEAFF
TRBD1,TRBJ1-5,TRBV7-8,CASSLVGWQGASQPQHF
TRBD2,TRBJ2-7,TRBV5-6,CASSLRGGLYEQYF
TRBD1,TRBJ2-1,TRBV18,CASSPQGQNNEQFF
TRBD1,TRBJ2-3,TRBV9,CASSGRTGDSTDTQYF